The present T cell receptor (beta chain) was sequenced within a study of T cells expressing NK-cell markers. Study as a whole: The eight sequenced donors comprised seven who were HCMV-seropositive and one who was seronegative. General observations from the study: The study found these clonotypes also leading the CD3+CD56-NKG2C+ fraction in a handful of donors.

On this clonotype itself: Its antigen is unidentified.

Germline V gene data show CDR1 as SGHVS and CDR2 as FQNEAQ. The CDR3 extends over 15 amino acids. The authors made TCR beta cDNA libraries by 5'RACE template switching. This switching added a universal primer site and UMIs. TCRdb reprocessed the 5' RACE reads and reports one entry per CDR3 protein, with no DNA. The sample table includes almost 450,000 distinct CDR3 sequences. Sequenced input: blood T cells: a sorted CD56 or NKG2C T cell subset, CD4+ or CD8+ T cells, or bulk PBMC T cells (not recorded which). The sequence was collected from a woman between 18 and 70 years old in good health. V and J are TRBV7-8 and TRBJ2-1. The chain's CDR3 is CASSLAQGRKNEQFF.